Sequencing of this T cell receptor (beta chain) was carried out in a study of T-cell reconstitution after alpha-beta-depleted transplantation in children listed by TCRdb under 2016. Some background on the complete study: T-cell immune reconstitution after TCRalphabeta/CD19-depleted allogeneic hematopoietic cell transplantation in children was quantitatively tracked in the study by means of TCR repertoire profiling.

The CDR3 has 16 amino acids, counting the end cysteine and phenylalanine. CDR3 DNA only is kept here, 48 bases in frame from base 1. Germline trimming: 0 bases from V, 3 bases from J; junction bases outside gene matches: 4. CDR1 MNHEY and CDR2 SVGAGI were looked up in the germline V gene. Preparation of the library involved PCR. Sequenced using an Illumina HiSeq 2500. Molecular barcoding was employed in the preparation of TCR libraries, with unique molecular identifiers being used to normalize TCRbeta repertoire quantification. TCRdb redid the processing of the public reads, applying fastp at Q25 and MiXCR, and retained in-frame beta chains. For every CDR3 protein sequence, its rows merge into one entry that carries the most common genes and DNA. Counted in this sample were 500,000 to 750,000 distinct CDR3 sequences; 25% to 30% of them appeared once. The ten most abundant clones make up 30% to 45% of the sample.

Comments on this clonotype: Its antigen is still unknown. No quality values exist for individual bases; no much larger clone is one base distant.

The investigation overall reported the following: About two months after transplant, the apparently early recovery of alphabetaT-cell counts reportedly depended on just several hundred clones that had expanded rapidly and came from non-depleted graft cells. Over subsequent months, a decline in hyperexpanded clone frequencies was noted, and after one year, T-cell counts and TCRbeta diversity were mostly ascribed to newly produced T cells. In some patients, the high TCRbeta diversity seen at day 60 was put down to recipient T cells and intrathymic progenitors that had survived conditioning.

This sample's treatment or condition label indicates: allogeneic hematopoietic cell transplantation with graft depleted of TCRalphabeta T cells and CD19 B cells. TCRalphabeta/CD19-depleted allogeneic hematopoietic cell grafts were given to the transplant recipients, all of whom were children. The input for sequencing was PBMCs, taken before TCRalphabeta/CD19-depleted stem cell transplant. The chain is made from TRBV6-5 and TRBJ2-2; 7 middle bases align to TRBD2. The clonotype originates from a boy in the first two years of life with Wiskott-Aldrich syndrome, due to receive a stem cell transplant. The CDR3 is CASSYSGLQYTGELFF. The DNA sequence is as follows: TGTGCCAGCAGTTACTCGGGACTACAATACACCGGGGAGCTGTTTTTT.